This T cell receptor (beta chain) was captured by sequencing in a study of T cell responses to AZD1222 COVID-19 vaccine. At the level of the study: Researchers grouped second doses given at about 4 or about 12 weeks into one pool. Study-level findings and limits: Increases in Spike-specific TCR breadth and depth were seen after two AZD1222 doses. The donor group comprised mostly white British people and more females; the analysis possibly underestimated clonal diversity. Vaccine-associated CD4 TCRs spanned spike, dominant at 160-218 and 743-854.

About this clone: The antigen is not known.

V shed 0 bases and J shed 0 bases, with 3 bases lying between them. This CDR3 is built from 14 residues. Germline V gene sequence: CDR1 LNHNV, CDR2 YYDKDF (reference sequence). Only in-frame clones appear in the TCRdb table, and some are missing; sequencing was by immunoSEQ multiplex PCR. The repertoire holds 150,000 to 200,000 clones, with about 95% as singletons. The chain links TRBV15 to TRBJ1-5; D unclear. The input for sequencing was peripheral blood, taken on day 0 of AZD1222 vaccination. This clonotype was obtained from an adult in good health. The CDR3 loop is CATSRDLSNQPQHF. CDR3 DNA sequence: TGTGCCACCAGCAGAGACCTTAGCAATCAGCCCCAGCATTTT.